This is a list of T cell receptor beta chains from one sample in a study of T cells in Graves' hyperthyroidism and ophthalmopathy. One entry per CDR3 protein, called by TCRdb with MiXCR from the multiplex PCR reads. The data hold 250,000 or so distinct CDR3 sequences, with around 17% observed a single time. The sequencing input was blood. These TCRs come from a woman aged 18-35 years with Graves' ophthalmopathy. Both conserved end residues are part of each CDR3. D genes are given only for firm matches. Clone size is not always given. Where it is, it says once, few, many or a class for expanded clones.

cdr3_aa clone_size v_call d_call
CAISVNSYEQYF many TRBV10-3 NA
CASSVDLGTDTQYF few TRBV9 NA
CASTRQGERKETQYF NA TRBV10-2 TRBD1
CASSASSGNTIYF few TRBV10-1 NA
CASSLGGPNTEAFF many TRBV27 NA
CASGGGTVGSYNEQFF many TRBV12-5 NA
CASSSPTGQETQYF NA TRBV7-2 NA
CASSEAFLLLGGNTIYF many TRBV6-1 NA
CSASGQNTGELFF many TRBV20-1 NA
CASSLIGNEQFF many TRBV7-3 NA
CASSRKEAGYTF many TRBV6-1 NA
CASSAGTGASEQYF many TRBV7-9 TRBD1
CASTPLEANEQFF NA TRBV27 NA
CASSFLFSDTQYF many TRBV12-3/TRBV12-4 NA
CATSEARGNEAFF many TRBV24-1 NA
CASSRQGPYGYTF many TRBV11-1 TRBD1
CSAYGLAGGFSYEQYF many TRBV20-1 TRBD2
CASSSPRTGVPYEQYF many TRBV6-2/TRBV6-3 TRBD1
CASSEDSPNEQYF many TRBV2 NA
CASRDRDSLYYGYTF many TRBV2 TRBD1
CSASGAGTYSYEQYF many TRBV20-1 NA
CASNPAGGGHNEQFF NA TRBV7-3 NA
CASSSKHGPDGETQYF many TRBV28 NA
CASSLGQDPYNSPLHF NA TRBV12-3/TRBV12-4 NA
CASSWTSYEQYF many TRBV28 TRBD2
CASSLLAGVNEQFF many TRBV7-9 TRBD2
CASSEAGRISNQPQHF many TRBV6-1 NA
CASSAPGQGSIGYTF many TRBV28 TRBD1
CASSSKPGQGYNEQFF many TRBV5-1 TRBD1
CASSAGTGPSQAFF few TRBV2 TRBD1
CASSELAGGPLGNEQFF many TRBV6-1 TRBD2
CASLSGTNYGYTF many TRBV12-3/TRBV12-4 NA
CASSGLAGLSSYEQYF NA TRBV10-2 TRBD2
CASSLVFSGTSSYNEQFF many TRBV5-1 TRBD2
CASRQIGELFF many TRBV2 NA
CASSLSGQGFQETQYF many TRBV7-2 TRBD1
CASSYSSRGFTDTQYF many TRBV6-2/TRBV6-3 NA
CASGLVDRTGELFF many TRBV12-5 NA
CASSQTSGYNEQFF many TRBV18 TRBD2
CASSQDAAGANVLTF many TRBV3-1 NA
CASSVGHQVRGYTF NA TRBV28 NA
CSARVGGARSYNEQFF many TRBV20-1 NA
CASSSTGDGYTF many TRBV18 TRBD1
CASSATVLTDTQYF many TRBV9 NA
CASSLQGKRTNEKLFF many TRBV12-3/TRBV12-4 NA
CASSFRTSGGKETQYF many TRBV12-3/TRBV12-4 TRBD2
CSALTVAKNIQYF many TRBV29-1 NA
CASSFWLAGDQETQYF NA TRBV28 TRBD2
CASSEAYGGGWADTQYF many TRBV6-1 NA
CASSLSSGRQNTGELFF many TRBV12-3/TRBV12-4 TRBD2
CSAGLAGEVDNEQFF NA TRBV20-1 TRBD2
CASSYGTSHTDTQYF NA TRBV4-2 NA
CASSAGTRSTDTQYF NA TRBV6-2/TRBV6-3 TRBD2
CASSSTGFLSEQYF many TRBV7-2 NA
CSAFGASGRETQYF NA TRBV20-1 TRBD2